The T cell receptor (beta chain) described here comes from a study of radiation and T cells in renal cell carcinoma (dated by TCRdb to the early 2020s). About the study as a whole: Samples were obtained from a clinical trial, in which 15 Gy stereotactic body radiation therapy was delivered to primary renal cell carcinomas and nephrectomy was performed 4 weeks later. Across all 50 or so samples, roughly 3,700,000 unique CDR3 nucleotide sequences encoding around 2.8 million unique CDR3 amino acid sequences were identified. In total, some 50 samples, comprising some 25 tumors and about 27 peripheral blood samples, were subjected to TCR beta sequencing.

Study-wide findings and limitations: With a single-armed trial design, the study had no way to address how radiation dose or scheduling affects the TCR repertoire. Because no pretreatment tumor biopsies were available, whether clonotypes were present in the tumor at baseline could not be determined. Tracking of blood repertoire dynamics stopped at four to five weeks after treatment, with no follow-up past that point. An increase in top tumor clonotypes in blood was observed from baseline to 2 weeks post-radiation, followed by contraction by 4 weeks, which was taken to suggest transient expansion of tumor-resident clones.

On this clone: Its antigen target is currently unknown. Base qualities are not at hand, and no much larger clone is one base apart.

TCR beta libraries were generated from genomic DNA with the immunoSEQ kit, following the manufacturer's recommendations. To prepare libraries, a first multiplex PCR with proprietary primers was run, followed by a second PCR that added unique barcodes, and a bead cleanup was done after each round. A positive control reaction and a negative control reaction, both provided in the kit, were run with every batch of samples. The final libraries were assessed on an Agilent 4200 TapeStation D1000 ScreenTape, pooled by volume, and quantified by qPCR. An Illumina NextSeq500 fitted with a MidOutput 150-cycle cartridge performed the sequencing, running 156 Read1 cycles and 15 Index1 cycles with the kit's custom primers. The pooled library was loaded at roughly 0.92 pM with an approximately 20% PhiX control spike-in. Per the authors' processing: Vendor-processed data were analyzed in R, and a clonotype was defined as all T cells sharing the same CDR3 nucleotide sequence. In the clone abundance analyses, frequencies were normalized to the 10,000 most abundant clones in each sample. Public T cell clones, which averaged fewer than five per sample, were excluded before analysis. An abundance difference of at least 32-fold between compartments was the criterion for calling clonotypes tumor-enriched or baseline blood-enriched. A beta-binomial differential abundance model was applied to find clonotypes that expanded or contracted between blood time points. Similarity between tumor and blood repertoires was quantified using the Baroni-Urbani and Buser coefficient, and groups were compared with two-tailed Wilcoxon tests in R. The table was pulled from immuneACCESS by TCRdb, which kept in-frame rearrangements only. Such tables lose some clones; where checked, under half of the loss comes from unresolved V genes, and the rest has no known cause. The V and J calls and clone size were taken over from that table, and D and trimming were inferred from the DNA. This sample gives 130,000 to 150,000 clones in total; about nine tenths of them show up just once. The top ten clonotypes cover about 4% of the sample.

The CDR3 numbers 15 residues from cysteine through phenylalanine. The only DNA kept is the CDR3, 45 bases in frame from the first base. Cut back by 1 base and 3 bases, the V and J ends lie 14 bases apart. In the germline V gene (reference sequence), CDR1 corresponds to GTSNPN and CDR2 to SVGIG. The time point label here, explained by the study, means: baseline pretreatment blood. Explained via the paper, the treatment or condition label denotes: 15 Gy SBRT to primary tumor, nephrectomy 4 weeks later. To follow tumor-enriched clonotypes, serial peripheral blood was collected from radiation-treated patients at baseline and at 2 weeks and 4 weeks after SBRT. Every patient's renal cell carcinoma showed clear cell pathology. The QIAamp DNA Blood Mini Kit (Qiagen) was used to prepare genomic DNA for TCR sequencing. The analyses included only samples that passed all quality control checks.

The sample consisted of blood, taken from a patient whose treatment included radiotherapy and nephrectomy. The V and J genes are TRBV30 and TRBJ2-3, with no confident D gene call. The clonotype originates from a woman aged 70-85 years with renal cell carcinoma. The CDR3 protein: CAWSGIPVSTDTQYF. The DNA sequence reads TGTGCCTGGAGTGGAATACCAGTGTCTACAGATACGCAGTATTTT.